The TCR beta chain under discussion was sequenced for a study of vaccination effects on CD4 cells after COVID-19. The study's findings and limits: Sampling in the study covered few convalescent patients and included no early post-infection timepoints.

Assay used: immunoSEQ multiplex PCR; TCRdb lists only in-frame clones, some missing. The table shows roughly 41,000 clones, with 77% occurring only once. This clone has just a few counts. As yet, its antigen is unknown. Germline V gene sequence: CDR1 SGHTA, CDR2 FQGNSA. The CDR3 has 14 amino acids. The germline V and J ends were trimmed by 5 bases and 5 bases, with 13 bases remaining between them. Antigen-specific CD4+ T cells were expanded (with viral peptide pools) by the ViraFEST assay ahead of sequencing. CD4+ T cells were isolated after roughly nine days of culture. Nobody among the vaccine recipients had prior SARS-CoV-2 infection (nucleocapsid antibodies were negative).

This receptor was obtained from a human donor who received a COVID-19 vaccine. J is TRBJ2-1 and V is TRBV7-2, with D possibly TRBD2 on 5 matching bases. The sample in question was CD4+ T cells from PBMCs cultured with HCoV-NL63 spike peptides, obtained before COVID-19 vaccination. This chain's CDR3 is CASSTRTGNNEQFF. The CDR3 bases are TGTGCCAGCAGCACTAGGACTGGCAACAATGAGCAGTTCTTC.